This T cell receptor (beta chain) derives from a study of cytomegalovirus exposure and HLA in healthy donors. Study as a whole: HLA-typed donors were the source of 90 million or so unique TCRs, which an early data release held.

Study observations and caveats: Clonal expansion was found to be greater in HLA-associated TCR beta chains than in equally common others in a later analysis.

Trimming took off 4 bases at V and 4 bases at J, with 7 bases between the two ends. This CDR3 has 12 residues. CDR1 MNHNS and CDR2 SASEGT come from the germline V gene. The PCR ran on 60 Vbeta and 13 Jbeta primers. Clones were sequenced by immunoSEQ multiplex PCR, and TCRdb holds only the in-frame ones, with some missing. The data contain some 130,000 clones, around 79% of them singletons. In this sample, this clone turned up a few times. The antigen remains unidentified. Sequences were obtained from PBMCs. This receptor was obtained from a man aged 18 to 30 in good health and CMV-seronegative. The gene calls are TRBV6-1 and TRBJ1-1; the D is unclear. DNA of the CDR3: TGTGCCAGCAGTGTTCGAGGCACTGAAGCTTTCTTT. Its translation: CASSVRGTEAFF.